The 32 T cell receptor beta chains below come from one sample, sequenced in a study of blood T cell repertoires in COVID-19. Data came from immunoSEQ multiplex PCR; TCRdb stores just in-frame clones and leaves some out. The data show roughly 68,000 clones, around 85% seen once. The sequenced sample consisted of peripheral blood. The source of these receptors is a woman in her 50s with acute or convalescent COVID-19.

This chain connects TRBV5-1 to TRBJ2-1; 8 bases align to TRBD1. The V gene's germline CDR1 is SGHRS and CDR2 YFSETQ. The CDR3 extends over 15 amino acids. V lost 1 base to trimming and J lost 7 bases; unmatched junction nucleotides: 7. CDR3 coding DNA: TGCGCCAGCAGCTTGACCCTGCAGGGGGCTAATGAGCAGTTCTTC. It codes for CASSLTLQGANEQFF.

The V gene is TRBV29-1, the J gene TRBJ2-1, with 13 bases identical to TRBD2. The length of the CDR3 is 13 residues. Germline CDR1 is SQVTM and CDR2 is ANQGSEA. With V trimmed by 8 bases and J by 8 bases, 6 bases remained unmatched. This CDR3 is CSYGLAGEYEQFF. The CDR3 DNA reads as TGCAGCTACGGACTAGCGGGAGAATATGAGCAGTTCTTC.

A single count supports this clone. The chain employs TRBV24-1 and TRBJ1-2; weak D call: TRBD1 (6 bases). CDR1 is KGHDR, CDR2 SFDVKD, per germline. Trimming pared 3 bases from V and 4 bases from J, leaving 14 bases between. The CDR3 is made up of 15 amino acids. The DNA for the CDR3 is TGTGCCACCAGTGATCCCGGACAGTCAGCCTATGGCTACACCTTC. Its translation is CATSDPGQSAYGYTF.

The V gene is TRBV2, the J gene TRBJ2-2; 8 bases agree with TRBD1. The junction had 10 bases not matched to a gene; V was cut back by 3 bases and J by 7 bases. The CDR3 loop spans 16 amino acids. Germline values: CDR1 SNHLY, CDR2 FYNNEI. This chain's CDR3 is CASSDVRTGRIGELFF. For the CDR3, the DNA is TGTGCCAGCAGTGATGTCAGGACAGGGAGGATCGGGGAGCTGTTTTTT.

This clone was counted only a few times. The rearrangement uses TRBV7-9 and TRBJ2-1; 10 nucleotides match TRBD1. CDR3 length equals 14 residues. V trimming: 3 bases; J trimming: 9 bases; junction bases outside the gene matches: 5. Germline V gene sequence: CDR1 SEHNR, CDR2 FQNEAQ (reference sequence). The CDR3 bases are TGTGCCAGCAGCTTCAGACAGGGGGCGGGTGAGCAGTTCTTC. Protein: CASSFRQGAGEQFF. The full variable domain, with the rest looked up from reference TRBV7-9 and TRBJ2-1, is DTGVSQNPRHKITKRGQNVTFRCDPISEHNRLYWYRQTLGQGPEFLTYFQNEAQLEKSRLLSDRFSAERPKGSFSTLEIQRTEQGDSAMYLCASSFRQGAGEQFFGPGTRLTVL.

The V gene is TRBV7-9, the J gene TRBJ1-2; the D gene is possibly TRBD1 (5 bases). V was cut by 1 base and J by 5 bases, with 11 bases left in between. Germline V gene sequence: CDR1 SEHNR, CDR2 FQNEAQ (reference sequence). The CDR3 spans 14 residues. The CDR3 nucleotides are TGTGCCAGCAGCTTAGGGGCAGGGCTATATGGCTACACCTTC. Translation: CASSLGAGLYGYTF.

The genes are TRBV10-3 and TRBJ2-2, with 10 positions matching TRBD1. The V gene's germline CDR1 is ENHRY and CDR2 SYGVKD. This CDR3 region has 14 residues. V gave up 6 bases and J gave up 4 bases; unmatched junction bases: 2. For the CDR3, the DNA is TGTGCCATCAGGACAGGGGGCGCCACCGGGGAGCTGTTTTTT. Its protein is CAIRTGGATGELFF.

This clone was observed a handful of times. CDR3 region: CASTANHYEQYF. Written as DNA, the CDR3 is TGTGCCAGCACTGCGAACCACTACGAGCAGTACTTC. J is TRBJ2-7 and V is TRBV2; D is undetermined. V dropped 7 bases and J dropped 3 bases, with 10 bases sitting between them. The CDR3 has 12 residues. Per germline, CDR1 SNHLY and CDR2 FYNNEI.

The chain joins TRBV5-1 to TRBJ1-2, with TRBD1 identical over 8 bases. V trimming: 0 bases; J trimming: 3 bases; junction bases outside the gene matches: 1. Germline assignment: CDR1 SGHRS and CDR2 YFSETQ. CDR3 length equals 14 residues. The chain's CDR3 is CASSLGGQDYGYTF. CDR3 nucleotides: TGCGCCAGCAGCTTGGGGGGACAGGACTATGGCTACACCTTC.

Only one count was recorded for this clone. CDR3 sequence (DNA): TGTGCCAGCAGCTTGGAGGGACTAGCGGGAGAGGTATCCTACAATGAGCAGTTCTTC. Translation gives CASSLEGLAGEVSYNEQFF. This sequence joins TRBV7-8 and TRBJ2-1; TRBD2 aligns across 14 bases. In germline, CDR1 is SGHVS, CDR2 FQNEAQ. The CDR3 spans 19 residues. The trim removed 3 bases at V and 1 base at J, leaving 8 bases unmatched.

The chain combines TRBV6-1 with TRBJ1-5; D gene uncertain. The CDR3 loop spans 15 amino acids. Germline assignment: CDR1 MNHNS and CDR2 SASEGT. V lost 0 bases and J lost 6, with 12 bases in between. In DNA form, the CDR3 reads TGTGCCAGCAGTGAAGCAAGCATCGCGGGTCAGCCCCAGCATTTT. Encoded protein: CASSEASIAGQPQHF.

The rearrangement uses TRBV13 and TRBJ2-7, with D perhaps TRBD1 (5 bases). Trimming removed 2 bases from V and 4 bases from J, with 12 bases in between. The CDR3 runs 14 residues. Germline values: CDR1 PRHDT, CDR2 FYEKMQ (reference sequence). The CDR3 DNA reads TGTGCCAGCAGCTTACCTACTCAGGGATACGAGCAGTACTTC. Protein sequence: CASSLPTQGYEQYF.

CDR3 DNA: TGTGCCAGCAGCCAAGATTCGGGGGTTATAGGGAATTCACCCCTCCACTTT. Its protein product is CASSQDSGVIGNSPLHF. The rearrangement joins TRBV3-1 (or the pseudogene TRBV3-2) to TRBJ1-6; maybe TRBD1 (5 bases). V lost 0 bases and J lost 7, with 16 bases in between. CDR1 and CDR2 from the germline V gene are LGHDT and YNNKEL (reference sequence). The CDR3 has 17 amino acids.

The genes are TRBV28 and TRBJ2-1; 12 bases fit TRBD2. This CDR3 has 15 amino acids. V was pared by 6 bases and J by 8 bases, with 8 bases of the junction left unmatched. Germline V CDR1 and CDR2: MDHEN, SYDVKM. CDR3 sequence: CASRRTSGIFHEQFF. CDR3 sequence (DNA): TGTGCCAGCAGGAGGACTAGCGGGATCTTCCATGAGCAGTTCTTC. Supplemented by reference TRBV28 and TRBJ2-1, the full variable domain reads DVKVTQSSRYLVKRTGEKVFLECVQDMDHENMFWYRQDPGLGLRLIYFSYDVKMKEKGDIPEGYSVSREKKERFSLILESASTNQTSMYLCASRRTSGIFHEQFFGPGTRLTVL.

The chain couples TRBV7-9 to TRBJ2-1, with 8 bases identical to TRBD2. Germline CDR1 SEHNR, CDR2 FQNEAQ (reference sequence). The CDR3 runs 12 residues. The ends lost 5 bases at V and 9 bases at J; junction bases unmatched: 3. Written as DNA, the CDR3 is TGTGCCAGCAGCCTAACTAGCGGTGAGCAGTTCTTC. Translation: CASSLTSGEQFF.

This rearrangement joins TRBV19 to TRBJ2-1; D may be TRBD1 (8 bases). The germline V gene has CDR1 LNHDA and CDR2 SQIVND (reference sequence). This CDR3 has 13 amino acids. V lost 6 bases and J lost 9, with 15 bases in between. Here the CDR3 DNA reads TGTGCCAGTAGCCCTACAGGGGGGGGTGAGCAGTTCTTC. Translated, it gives CASSPTGGGEQFF.

The CDR3 nucleotides read TGTGCCAGCAGGCAGAGACAGATACAAGCCGCCCAGTACTTC. Amino acids: CASRQRQIQAAQYF. The gene calls are TRBV2 and TRBJ2-5, with D possibly TRBD1 on 5 matching bases. The germline CDR1 and CDR2 sequences are SNHLY and FYNNEI. There are 14 residues in the CDR3. V was pared by 6 bases and J by 9 bases, with 20 bases between.

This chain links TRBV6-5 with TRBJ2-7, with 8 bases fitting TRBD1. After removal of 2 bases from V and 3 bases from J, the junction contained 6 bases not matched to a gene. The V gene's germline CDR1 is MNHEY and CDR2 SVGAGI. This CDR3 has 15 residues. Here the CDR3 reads CASSYPSGGNYEQYF. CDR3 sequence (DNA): TGTGCCAGCAGTTACCCCTCAGGGGGCAACTACGAGCAGTACTTC.

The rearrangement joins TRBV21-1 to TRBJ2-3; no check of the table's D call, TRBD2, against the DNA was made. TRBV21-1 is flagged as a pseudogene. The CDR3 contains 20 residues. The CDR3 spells CASSKEIPTSGYASTDTQYF. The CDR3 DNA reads TGTGCCAGCAGCAAGGAGATTCCCACTAGCGGGTATGCTAGCACAGATACGCAGTATTTT.

The CDR3 sequence: CASTGVVSGNTIYF. The CDR3 nucleotides are TGTGCCAGCACCGGGGTGGTCTCTGGAAACACCATATATTTT. The V and J genes are TRBV28 and TRBJ1-3; D gene unclear. This CDR3 contains 14 residues. The V and J ends lost 7 bases and 0 bases respectively, with 10 bases between them. Germline loops: CDR1 MDHEN, CDR2 SYDVKM.

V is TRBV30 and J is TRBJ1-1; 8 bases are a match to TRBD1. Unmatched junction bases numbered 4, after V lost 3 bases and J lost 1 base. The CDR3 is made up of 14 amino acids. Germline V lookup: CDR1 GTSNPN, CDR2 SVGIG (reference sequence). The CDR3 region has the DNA TGTGCCTGGAGGTCACAGGGGGGGAACACTGAAGCTTTCTTT. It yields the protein CAWRSQGGNTEAFF.

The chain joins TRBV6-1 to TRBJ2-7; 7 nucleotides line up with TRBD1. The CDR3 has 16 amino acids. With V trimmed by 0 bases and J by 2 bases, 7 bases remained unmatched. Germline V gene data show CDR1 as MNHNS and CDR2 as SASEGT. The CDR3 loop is CASSEAHSGGTYEQYF. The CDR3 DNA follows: TGTGCCAGCAGTGAAGCGCATTCAGGGGGTACCTACGAGCAGTACTTC.

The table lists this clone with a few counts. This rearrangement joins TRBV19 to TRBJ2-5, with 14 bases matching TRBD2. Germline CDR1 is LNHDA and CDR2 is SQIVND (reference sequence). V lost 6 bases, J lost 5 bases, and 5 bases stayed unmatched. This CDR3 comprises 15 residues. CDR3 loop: CASRKGLAGAETQYF. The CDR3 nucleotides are TGTGCCAGTAGAAAGGGACTAGCGGGAGCTGAGACCCAGTACTTC.

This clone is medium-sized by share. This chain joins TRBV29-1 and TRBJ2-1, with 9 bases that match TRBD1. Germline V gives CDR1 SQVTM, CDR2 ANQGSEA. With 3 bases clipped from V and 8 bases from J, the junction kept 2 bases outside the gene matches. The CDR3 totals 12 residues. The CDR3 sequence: CSVEDRGDEQFF. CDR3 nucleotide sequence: TGCAGCGTTGAGGACAGGGGCGATGAGCAGTTCTTC.

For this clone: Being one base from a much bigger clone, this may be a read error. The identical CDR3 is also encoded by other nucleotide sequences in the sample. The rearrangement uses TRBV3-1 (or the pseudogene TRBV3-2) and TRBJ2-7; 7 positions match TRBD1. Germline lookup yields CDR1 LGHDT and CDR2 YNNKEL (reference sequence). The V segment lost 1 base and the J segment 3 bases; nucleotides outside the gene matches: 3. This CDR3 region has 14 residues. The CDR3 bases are TGTGCCAGCAGCCAAGGGTACAGGGGCTACGAGCAGTACTTC. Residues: CASSQGYRGYEQYF.

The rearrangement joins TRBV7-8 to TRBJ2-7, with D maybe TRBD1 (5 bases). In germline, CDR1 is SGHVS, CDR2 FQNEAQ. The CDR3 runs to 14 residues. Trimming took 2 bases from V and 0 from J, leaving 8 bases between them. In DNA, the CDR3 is TGTGCCAGCAGCTTACAGGGTAGCTCCTACGAGCAGTACTTC. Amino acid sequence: CASSLQGSSYEQYF.

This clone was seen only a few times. The CDR3: CAWSVRDRSNQPQHF. The CDR3 region has the DNA TGTGCCTGGAGTGTACGGGACAGGTCCAATCAGCCCCAGCATTTT. The chain links TRBV30 to TRBJ1-5, with 8 bases matching TRBD1. The CDR3 extends over 15 amino acids. Germline lookup yields CDR1 GTSNPN and CDR2 SVGIG (reference sequence). After removal of 0 bases from V and 3 bases from J, the junction contained 4 bases not matched to a gene.

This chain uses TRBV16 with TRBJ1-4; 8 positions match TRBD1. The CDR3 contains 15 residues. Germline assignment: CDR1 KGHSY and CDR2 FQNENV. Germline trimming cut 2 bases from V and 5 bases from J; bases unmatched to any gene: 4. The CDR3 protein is CASSQAGTGNEKLFF. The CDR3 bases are TGTGCCAGCAGCCAAGCCGGGACAGGAAATGAAAAACTGTTTTTT.

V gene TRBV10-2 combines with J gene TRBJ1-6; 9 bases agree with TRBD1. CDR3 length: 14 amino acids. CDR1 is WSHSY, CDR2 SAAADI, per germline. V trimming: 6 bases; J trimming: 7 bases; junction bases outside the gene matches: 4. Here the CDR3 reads CASRGQGNNSPLHF. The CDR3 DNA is TGCGCCAGCAGAGGACAGGGGAACAATTCACCCCTCCACTTT.

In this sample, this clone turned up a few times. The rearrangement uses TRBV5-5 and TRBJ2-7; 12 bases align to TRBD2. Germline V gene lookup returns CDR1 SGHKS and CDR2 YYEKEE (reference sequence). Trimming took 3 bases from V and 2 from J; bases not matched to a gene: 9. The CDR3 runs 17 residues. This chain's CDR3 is CASSYDGLAGPTYEQYF. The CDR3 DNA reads TGTGCCAGCAGCTATGACGGACTAGCGGGACCTACCTACGAGCAGTACTTC.

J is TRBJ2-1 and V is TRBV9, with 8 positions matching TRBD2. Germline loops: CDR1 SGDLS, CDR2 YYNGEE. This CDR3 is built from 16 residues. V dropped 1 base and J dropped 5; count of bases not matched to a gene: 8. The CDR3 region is CASSVLAGNIDNEQFF. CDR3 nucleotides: TGTGCCAGCAGCGTACTAGCGGGTAACATCGACAATGAGCAGTTCTTC. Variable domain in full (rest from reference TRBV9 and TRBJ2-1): DSGVTQTPKHLITATGQRVTLRCSPRSGDLSVYWYQQSLDQGLQFLIQYYNGEERAKGNILERFSAQQFPDLHSELNLSSLELGDSALYFCASSVLAGNIDNEQFFGPGTRLTVL.

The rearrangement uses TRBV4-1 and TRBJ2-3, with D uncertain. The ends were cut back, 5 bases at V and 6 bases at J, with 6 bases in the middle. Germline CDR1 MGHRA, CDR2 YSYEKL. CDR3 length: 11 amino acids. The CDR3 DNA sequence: TGCGCCAGCAGCGAGTCGGATACGCAGTATTTT. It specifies CASSESDTQYF.